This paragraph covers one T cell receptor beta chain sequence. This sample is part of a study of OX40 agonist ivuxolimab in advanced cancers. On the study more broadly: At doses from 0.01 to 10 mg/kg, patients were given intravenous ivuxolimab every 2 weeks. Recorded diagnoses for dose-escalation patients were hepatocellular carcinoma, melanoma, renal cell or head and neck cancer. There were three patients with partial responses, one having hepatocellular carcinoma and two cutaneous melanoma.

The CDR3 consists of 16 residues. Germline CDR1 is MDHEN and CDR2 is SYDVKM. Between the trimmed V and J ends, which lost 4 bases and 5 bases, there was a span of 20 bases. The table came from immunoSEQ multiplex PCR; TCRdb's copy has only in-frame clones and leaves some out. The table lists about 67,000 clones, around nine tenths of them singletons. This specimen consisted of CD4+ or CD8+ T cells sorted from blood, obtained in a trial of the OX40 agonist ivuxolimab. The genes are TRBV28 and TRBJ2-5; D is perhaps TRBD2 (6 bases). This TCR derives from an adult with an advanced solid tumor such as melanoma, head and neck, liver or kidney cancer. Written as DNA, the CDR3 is TGTGCCAGCAGTTCCGGCCCGGACTCTGCGGGGGAGACCCAGTACTTC. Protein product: CASSSGPDSAGETQYF.